The source of this T cell receptor (beta chain) is a study of radiotherapy plus CTLA-4 blockade in lung cancer. Study information: In about 20% of patients, objective responses were seen; roughly 30% had disease control.

Study results and caveats: Radiotherapy with ipilimumab was followed by blood expansion of tumor-derived clones.

Notes on this clone: The antigen is not known. Other DNA sequences in the sample encode the same CDR3.

TCRdb's copy holds only in-frame clones and misses some; the assay was immunoSEQ multiplex PCR. The repertoire holds about 53,000 clones, with roughly four fifths as singletons. Germline-derived CDR1 and CDR2 are LGHNA and YSLEER. Deletions cut 1 base from V and 5 bases from J, with 13 bases between. The length of the CDR3 is 15 residues. The sequences come from peripheral blood, collected from a patient treated with radiotherapy plus ipilimumab. The chain combines TRBV4-3 with TRBJ2-3; D perhaps matches TRBD2 (6 bases). The clonotype comes from a human donor with non-small cell lung cancer whose response to radiotherapy plus ipilimumab could not be evaluated. CDR3 bases: TGCGCCAGCAGCCAAGGGGGTTTGGGGGGAGATACGCAGTATTTT. Protein sequence: CASSQGGLGGDTQYF.